The 29 T cell receptor beta chains below were found in one sample sequenced in a study of T cell responses to AZD1222 COVID-19 vaccine (dated by TCRdb to about 2021). The label giving this sample's time point can be read as: about 28 days (+/-7) after the second vaccine dose. Library creation used the immunoSEQ multiplex PCR assay. Sourced from immuneACCESS, this table was stored by TCRdb with only in-frame sequences that have V and J called. A share of the clones is absent; for the studies checked, an unresolved V gene accounts for under half, and the remainder has no known explanation. The sample table records approximately 96,000 clones; roughly 86% of these occur just once. The top ten clonotypes cover about 6% of the sample. Material: peripheral blood, obtained 28 days after the second AZD1222 dose. Receptor source: an adult who received the AZD1222 COVID-19 vaccine.

This chain joins TRBV28 and TRBJ1-5; possible D gene TRBD1, 5 bases. The CDR3 covers 13 residues. V lost 7 bases and J 6 bases, leaving 13 bases between the germline ends. Germline assignment: CDR1 MDHEN and CDR2 SYDVKM. The CDR3 here is CASTGRAGQPQHF. As DNA, the CDR3 is TGTGCCAGCACAGGGAGGGCAGGTCAGCCCCAGCATTTT.

About this clone: At one boundary the junction diverges from the germline segment, which might be a read error. The V gene is TRBV7-9, the J gene TRBJ1-1; TRBD1 aligns across 7 bases. Germline V gene lookup returns CDR1 SEHNR and CDR2 FQNEAQ (reference sequence). The CDR3 sequence is 12 residues long. The CDR3: CASSHTDRELIF. CDR3 bases: TGTGCCAGCAGCCACACCGACAGGGAGCTAATCTTT.

The J gene is TRBJ1-1, the V gene TRBV24-1; maybe TRBD1 (6 bases). The CDR3 contains 15 residues. Trimming left V 9 bases short and J 2 bases short, with 18 bases between. Germline V gives CDR1 KGHDR, CDR2 SFDVKD. The CDR3, as DNA: TGTGCCACCCAGAGGGGGGGCGCGGGAAACACTGAAGCTTTCTTT. Amino acid sequence: CATQRGGAGNTEAFF.

V gene TRBV28 combines with J gene TRBJ1-5; 7 positions agree with TRBD1. Germline CDR1 MDHEN, CDR2 SYDVKM. V shed 6 bases and J 9 bases; nucleotides not matched to a gene: 11. CDR3 length: 14 amino acids. The CDR3: CASSQGQLQGPQHF. CDR3 nucleotides: TGTGCCAGCAGCCAGGGACAGCTCCAGGGGCCCCAGCATTTT.

V is TRBV2 and J is TRBJ2-4, with 7 nucleotides matching TRBD1. J was trimmed by 11 bases and V by 6 bases; bases with no gene match: 16. CDR1 and CDR2 (germline): SNHLY, FYNNEI. This CDR3 is 15 amino acids long. Here the CDR3 reads CASSGDSFGGRFQYF. CDR3 coding DNA: TGTGCCAGCAGCGGGGACAGTTTTGGGGGACGCTTTCAGTACTTC. The whole variable domain, filled in from reference TRBV2 and TRBJ2-4, reads EPEVTQTPSHQVTQMGQEVILRCVPISNHLYFYWYRQILGQKVEFLVSFYNNEISEKSEIFDDQFSVERPDGSNFTLKIRSTKLEDSAMYFCASSGDSFGGRFQYFGAGTRLSVL.

The gene calls are TRBV4-1 and TRBJ1-1; D is uncertain. The V and J ends lost 0 bases and 3 bases respectively, with 5 bases between them. This CDR3 comprises 13 residues. Germline loops: CDR1 MGHRA, CDR2 YSYEKL. The CDR3 nucleotides read TGCGCCAGCAGCCAAGACAGTTACACTGAAGCTTTCTTT. Amino acids: CASSQDSYTEAFF.

This chain links TRBV10-3 with TRBJ1-2; a weak D match, TRBD1 (6 bases). The V end was cut by 4 bases, the J end by 3 bases, with 12 bases between. This CDR3 contains 14 residues. Germline-derived CDR1 and CDR2 are ENHRY and SYGVKD. DNA of the CDR3: TGTGCCATCAGTGCTAGAGGACAGTACTATGGCTACACCTTC. Translation: CAISARGQYYGYTF.

The chain combines TRBV29-1 with TRBJ1-3, with D possibly matching TRBD1 (5 bases). The V gene lost 2 bases and the J gene lost 4 bases, with 9 bases spanning the gap. The germline V gene encodes CDR1 SQVTM and CDR2 ANQGSEA. The length of the CDR3 is 13 residues. CDR3 protein: CSVESAGGNTIYF. In DNA form, the CDR3 reads TGCAGCGTTGAATCGGCAGGGGGAAACACCATATATTTT.

This chain uses TRBV2 with TRBJ2-7; D gene unclear. Germline lookup yields CDR1 SNHLY and CDR2 FYNNEI. V shed 8 bases and J shed 5 bases, with 13 bases lying between them. This CDR3 comprises 12 residues. The CDR3 DNA follows: TGTGCCAGCCGATACACCTCAAACGAGCAGTACTTC. Translated: CASRYTSNEQYF.

This chain uses TRBV7-8 with TRBJ1-1; D is perhaps TRBD1 (6 bases). The V end was cut by 7 bases, the J end by 1 base, with 10 bases between. The CDR3 is 13 residues long. CDR1 SGHVS and CDR2 FQNEAQ come from the germline V gene. The CDR3 protein is CASKRGRNTEAFF. Here the CDR3 DNA reads TGTGCCAGCAAACGGGGGCGGAACACTGAAGCTTTCTTT.

The chain recombines TRBV3-1 (or the pseudogene TRBV3-2) with TRBJ1-3, with D perhaps matching TRBD1 (5 bases). The germline V gene has CDR1 LGHDT and CDR2 YNNKEL (reference sequence). V shed 4 bases and J shed 0 bases, with 16 bases lying between them. The CDR3 has 17 residues. The chain's CDR3 is CASSPGPPGGSGNTIYF. CDR3 sequence (DNA): TGTGCCAGCAGCCCTGGTCCTCCGGGGGGCTCTGGAAACACCATATATTTT.

V and J are TRBV18 and TRBJ2-7, with D tentatively TRBD2 (6 bases). V was clipped by 6 bases and J by 3 bases, with 18 bases between them. Germline loops: CDR1 KGHSH, CDR2 LQKENI. The CDR3 is 15 amino acids. The CDR3 DNA reads as TGTGCCAGCTCCCCGGATGGGGGGAGAGACTACGAGCAGTACTTC. It encodes CASSPDGGRDYEQYF.

The chain combines TRBV18 with TRBJ1-1, with unresolved D. Germline values: CDR1 KGHSH, CDR2 LQKENI. This CDR3 is 13 amino acids long. V lost 0 bases, J lost 9 bases, and 11 bases lay in between. The CDR3 region has the DNA TGTGCCAGCTCACCACCGGATCGGTCTAAAGCTTTCTTT. The encoded protein is CASSPPDRSKAFF.

The chain uses TRBV11-2 and TRBJ2-1; 8 bases agree with TRBD2. Germline V gene sequence: CDR1 SGHAT, CDR2 FQNNGV. V dropped 2 bases and J dropped 3; count of bases not matched to a gene: 6. CDR3 length equals 16 residues. The CDR3 region has the DNA TGTGCCAGCAGCTTATTAGCGGGGACCTTCTACAATGAGCAGTTCTTC. This encodes CASSLLAGTFYNEQFF.

The rearrangement joins TRBV6-5 to TRBJ1-3; no firm D call. The V gene lost 2 bases and the J gene lost 0 bases, with 11 bases spanning the gap. The germline V gene has CDR1 MNHEY and CDR2 SVGAGI. The CDR3 loop spans 16 amino acids. CDR3 protein: CASSYGVIGSGNTIYF. The DNA of the CDR3 is TGTGCCAGCAGTTACGGTGTTATCGGCTCTGGAAACACCATATATTTT.

The chain links TRBV7-8 to TRBJ2-1, with a possible D match to TRBD1 (5 bases). This CDR3 region has 12 residues. V lost 5 bases and J 8 bases, leaving 10 bases between the germline ends. The germline CDR1 and CDR2 sequences are SGHVS and FQNEAQ. The CDR3 spells CASSIDSDEQFF. In DNA form, the CDR3 reads TGTGCCAGCAGCATTGACAGCGATGAGCAGTTCTTC.

The chain recombines TRBV11-1 with TRBJ2-7; a possible D gene is TRBD2 (5 bases). CDR3 length: 14 amino acids. Germline CDR1 and CDR2: SGHAT and FQDESV (reference sequence). The V and J ends lost 4 bases and 2 bases respectively, with 12 bases between them. The CDR3 nucleotides are TGTGCCAGCAGCTCTAGACGGGGAACCTACGAGCAGTACTTC. Translated, it gives CASSSRRGTYEQYF. Together with reference TRBV11-1 and TRBJ2-7, the CDR3 gives the full variable domain: EAEVAQSPRYKITEKSQAVAFWCDPISGHATLYWYRQILGQGPELLVQFQDESVVDDSQLPKDRFSAERLKGVDSTLKIQPAELGDSAMYLCASSSRRGTYEQYFGPGTRLTVT.

This chain joins TRBV20-1 and TRBJ2-1; the D gene could be TRBD1 or TRBD2 (6 bases each). CDR3 length: 15 amino acids. Trimming removed 3 bases from V and 3 bases from J, with 15 bases in between. Germline V gene lookup returns CDR1 DFQATT and CDR2 SNEGSKA (reference sequence). The CDR3 DNA follows: TGCAGTGCTAGTGGTCTGGGGGGCGGCTACAATGAGCAGTTCTTC. As protein: CSASGLGGGYNEQFF.

This rearrangement joins TRBV5-1 to TRBJ1-5; the D is unclear. CDR1 is SGHRS and CDR2 is YFSETQ in the germline V gene. V lost 4 bases and J lost 1, with 6 bases in between. CDR3 length: 13 amino acids. The CDR3 DNA sequence: TGCGCCAGCAGCAAGGACAGCAATCAGCCCCAGCATTTT. It is translated as CASSKDSNQPQHF. Supplemented by reference TRBV5-1 and TRBJ1-5, the full variable domain reads KAGVTQTPRYLIKTRGQQVTLSCSPISGHRSVSWYQQTPGQGLQFLFEYFSETQRNKGNFPGRFSGRQFSNSRSEMNVSTLELGDSALYLCASSKDSNQPQHFGDGTRLSIL.

A single count supports this clone. V usage is TRBV5-1 and J usage is TRBJ2-3, with unresolved D. With 1 base removed from V and 4 bases from J, the gap between germline ends came to 13 bases. Germline V CDR1 and CDR2: SGHRS, YFSETQ. CDR3 size: 15 residues. CDR3 in DNA: TGCGCCAGCAGCTTGCGAGCATTTGGCCCAGATACGCAGTATTTT. Encoded protein: CASSLRAFGPDTQYF.

V and J are TRBV9 and TRBJ2-7; D may be TRBD1 (6 bases). The CDR3 has 14 amino acids. Per the germline V gene, CDR1 is SGDLS and CDR2 is YYNGEE. Trimming removed 4 bases from V and 4 bases from J, with 15 bases in between. The CDR3 nucleotides read TGTGCCAGCAGCCCTCAACAGGGTTTTTACGAGCAGTACTTC. Amino acid sequence: CASSPQQGFYEQYF.

This clone has just a few counts. The CDR3 nucleotides read TGTGCCAGCAGCCTGGCTGGAGGGGTTGGGGAAGATACGCAGTATTTT. This gives the protein CASSLAGGVGEDTQYF. The chain recombines TRBV5-4 with TRBJ2-3, with D perhaps matching TRBD2 (6 bases). This CDR3 contains 16 residues. Germline loops: CDR1 SGHNT, CDR2 YYREEE (reference sequence). V gave up 4 bases and J gave up 5 bases, with 20 bases separating them.

The chain uses TRBV6-5 and TRBJ1-3, with D perhaps matching TRBD1 (5 bases). Germline CDR1 is MNHEY and CDR2 is SVGAGI. The V and J ends lost 4 bases and 4 bases respectively, with 11 bases between them. This CDR3 comprises 14 residues. In nucleotides, the CDR3 is TGTGCCAGCAGTTGGGGCGCGGGGGGAAACACCATATATTTT. Protein sequence: CASSWGAGGNTIYF.

The gene calls are TRBV6-5 and TRBJ2-7; possible D gene TRBD2, 6 bases. Trimming removed 5 bases from V and 3 bases from J, with 14 bases in between. CDR1 and CDR2 from the germline V gene are MNHEY and SVGAGI. The CDR3 loop spans 14 amino acids. This CDR3 is CASSREYGLYEQYF. In nucleotides, the CDR3 is TGTGCCAGCAGTCGGGAGTATGGACTCTACGAGCAGTACTTC.

This sequence joins TRBV6-4 and TRBJ1-1; D is ambiguous. CDR3 size: 13 residues. V lost 3 bases and J 0 bases, leaving 5 bases between the germline ends. The germline gives CDR1 MRHNA, CDR2 SNTAGT. The CDR3, as DNA: TGTGCCAGCAGTGAGGAGCTGAACACTGAAGCTTTCTTT. This sequence encodes CASSEELNTEAFF.

The chain carries TRBV5-6 and TRBJ2-5; 11 bases map to TRBD1. With 3 bases clipped from V and 5 bases from J, the junction kept 6 bases outside the gene matches. The length of the CDR3 is 15 residues. Looked up from germline, CDR1 is SGHDT and CDR2 is YYEEEE. CDR3 amino acids: CASSSLRDRGETQYF. The CDR3 coding sequence is TGTGCCAGCAGCTCACTCCGGGACAGGGGGGAGACCCAGTACTTC. Supplemented by reference TRBV5-6 and TRBJ2-5, the full variable domain reads DAGVTQSPTHLIKTRGQQVTLRCSPKSGHDTVSWYQQALGQGPQFIFQYYEEEERQRGNFPDRFSGHQFPNYSSELNVNALLLGDSALYLCASSSLRDRGETQYFGPGTRLLVL.

DNA for the CDR3: TGCGCCAGCAGCTTGTGGGGTTCGGAAAATTCACCCCTCCACTTT. This encodes CASSLWGSENSPLHF. The chain uses TRBV5-1 and TRBJ1-6; D is unclear. This CDR3 is 15 amino acids long. CDR1 SGHRS and CDR2 YFSETQ come from the germline V gene. V gave up 1 base and J gave up 7 bases, with 12 bases separating them.

In its sample, this clone was seen once. CDR3 bases: TGTGCCAGCAGCCCGAGGATGGGGCTGCTCTGGGATGAGCAGTTCTTC. This sequence encodes CASSPRMGLLWDEQFF. The chain joins TRBV7-2 to TRBJ2-1; a possible D gene is TRBD1 (5 bases). Germline V lookup: CDR1 SGHTA, CDR2 FQGNSA. CDR3 length equals 16 residues. V shed 5 bases and J shed 8 bases, with 22 bases lying between them.

V gene TRBV15 combines with J gene TRBJ2-1; D is ambiguous. Germline lookup yields CDR1 LNHNV and CDR2 YYDKDF (reference sequence). The CDR3 loop spans 14 amino acids. V was clipped by 1 base and J by 2 bases, with 6 bases between them. The CDR3 coding sequence is TGTGCCACCAGCAGAGTCGGCACCTACAATGAGCAGTTCTTC. Translation: CATSRVGTYNEQFF.